Reported below is one T cell receptor beta chain. Its specific antigen is unknown. No base quality information exists; no much larger clone differs at one position. The protocol used for the library was 5' RACE. The instrument was an Illumina HiSeq 2500. A second PCR of roughly 7 to 11 cycles was performed with a sample-barcoded 5' primer and a J-beta primer mix. A unique molecular identifier was introduced onto each TCR beta cDNA molecule by a template-switch 5' adaptor carrying 12 random nucleotides. At least 2.5 million CDR3-containing paired-end reads were obtained from each sample. The Mint cDNA synthesis kit, primed by a TRBC-specific oligonucleotide, was used to synthesize first-strand cDNA from all RNA. All cDNA was treated with uracil-DNA glycosylase and then went through a first 18-cycle PCR with the universal primers M1SS and BC2_uni_R. On the authors' methods: For normalization, 1 million high-quality reads, each with a distinct molecular identifier, were randomly selected from each sample. Instead of being binned into consensus sequences, reads that shared molecular identifiers were thrown out. MiTCR, with a Q25 quality threshold and the strictest error-elimination algorithm, was used for CDR3 identification, clonotype clustering and error correction. A nonparametric unseen species model with Euler transformation was used to estimate a lower bound on total TCR beta diversity. Clones were called with MiXCR by TCRdb after fastp trimmed the public reads at Q25, and only in-frame beta chains were retained. For every CDR3 protein sequence, its rows merge into one entry that carries the most common genes and DNA. The V and J calls shown here were made by TCRdb, not taken from the authors' results. The sample table shows around 1.5 million distinct CDR3 sequences, and 42% are seen once. The ten largest clones take up 7.9% of the sample.

The donors were roughly 40 Caucasian individuals from Russia, aged roughly 6 to 90 years, who were systemically healthy. Roughly 9 milliliters of peripheral blood were drawn from each donor into EDTA-treated Vacutainer tubes. PBMCs were isolated by Ficoll-Paque density-gradient centrifugation, with at least 6 million obtained per sample. Trizol reagent was used to extract total RNA from PBMCs, with at least 5.5 micrograms per sample. Naive CD45RAhigh/CD27high T cell percentages were measured by flow cytometry on a PBMC aliquot from every donor. The data belong to a study of blood T cells in healthy people across ages (dated by TCRdb to 2014 to 2015). Study-wide context: Template switching captured roughly one uniquely barcoded TCR beta cDNA molecule per two T cells in model experiments. The donors were divided into four age groups: young (average around 16 years), middle-aged (roughly 40), aged (about 62) and long-lived (82). To track age-related changes in TCR beta repertoire diversity, the study relied on deep sequencing normalized with unique cDNA molecular identifiers. The study analyzed two additional independent replicas of 1 million unique cDNA reads from the same blood draw for two donors, one aged 18 to 29 and one aged 80 or older. To avoid experimental bias, donors of different ages were randomly spread across the sequencing lanes. Points the paper makes about the study in general: Estimates of total diversity from one million sequenced T cells were regarded as lower bounds and underestimates. The long-lived group showed more naive CD4+ T cells, fewer expanded clones and increased TCR diversity than the aged group, suggesting age selection. As age increased, observed TCR beta diversity per million T cells dropped in a roughly linear way, and a significant reduction was already evident by age 40. A strong correlation was found between observed TCR beta diversity and the percentage of naive T cells measured by flow cytometry. Conclusive comparison of naive and antigen-experienced compartments was prevented by the profiling of bulk unsorted PBMCs. Because the CMV infection status of the donors was unknown, age-related changes in expanded clonotypes may potentially have been confounded.

CDR1 SGHRS and CDR2 YFSETQ are derived from the germline V gene. The CDR3 covers 13 residues, taking in both the cysteine and the phenylalanine. Only the CDR3 DNA is retained, 39 bases long and in frame from the first base. Between the V and J ends, shortened by 1 base and 9 bases respectively, the junction contains 11 bases. The material sequenced was blood. This TCR was sampled from a woman aged 18-35 years in good health. The chain is encoded by TRBV5-1 joined to TRBJ2-1, with TRBD2 tentatively as D gene (5 bases match). The DNA is as follows: TGCGCCAGCAGCTTGTTGTCTAGCAGTGAGCAGTTCTTC. Its coded protein is CASSLLSSSEQFF.